The sequence of this T cell receptor beta chain was determined in a study of blood T cells in healthy people across ages (dated by TCRdb to between 2015 and 2016). Regarding the complete study: Template switching captured roughly one uniquely barcoded TCR beta cDNA molecule per two T cells in model experiments. The donors were divided into four age groups: young (average approximately 15 years), middle-aged (roughly 42), aged (approximately 62) and long-lived (roughly 86). To avoid experimental bias, donors of different ages were randomly spread across the sequencing lanes. Two additional independent replicas of 1 million unique cDNA reads from the same blood draw were analyzed for two donors (one aged 18 to 30 and one aged 80 or older). To track age-related changes in TCR beta repertoire diversity, the study relied on deep sequencing normalized with unique cDNA molecular identifiers.

Details on this clonotype: Its cognate antigen has yet to be identified. No clone much larger than this one lies a single base away; base qualities are absent.

The CDR3 starts with the cysteine, ends with the phenylalanine, and has 14 residues. Only the CDR3 part of the read is kept: 42 bases, read in frame from the first base. Sequences DFQATT (CDR1) and SNEGSKA (CDR2) are obtained from the germline V gene (reference sequence). The germline V and J ends show losses of 2 bases and 9 bases respectively, and no gene match explains 10 bases of the junction. Library creation used 5' RACE. The sequencer was an Illumina HiSeq 2500. The second PCR ran for roughly 7 to 12 cycles and used a J-beta primer mix along with a sample-barcoded 5' primer. A template-switch 5' adaptor carrying 12 random nucleotides introduced a unique molecular identifier onto each TCR beta cDNA molecule. At least 2.5 million CDR3-containing paired-end reads were obtained from each sample. All of the RNA was converted into first-strand cDNA using the Mint cDNA synthesis kit, with a TRBC-specific oligonucleotide serving as the primer. Following uracil-DNA glycosylase treatment, all cDNA underwent a first 18-cycle PCR with the universal primers M1SS and BC2_uni_R. From the authors' description of their analysis: For normalization, 1 million high-quality reads were randomly selected from each sample, with every read carrying a distinct molecular identifier. Instead of being binned into consensus sequences, reads that shared molecular identifiers were thrown out. MiTCR, with a Q25 quality threshold and the strictest error-elimination algorithm, was used for CDR3 identification, clonotype clustering and error correction. A nonparametric unseen species model using Euler transformation provided a lower-bound estimate of total TCR beta diversity. Clones were called with MiXCR by TCRdb after fastp trimmed the public reads at Q25, and only in-frame beta chains were retained. Rows merge per CDR3 protein into single entries with the most common DNA and genes. The V and J calls and clone size are TCRdb's, not the authors'. This sample is represented by hundreds of thousands of distinct CDR3 sequences; 58% of them were singletons. About 20% of the sample goes to the ten largest clones.

What the authors observed across the whole study: Bulk unsorted PBMC profiling prevented conclusive comparison of naive and antigen-experienced compartments. As age increased, observed TCR beta diversity per million T cells dropped in a roughly linear way, and a significant reduction was already evident by age 40. Estimates of total diversity based on one million sequenced T cells were regarded as lower bounds and as underestimates. The long-lived group showed more naive CD4+ T cells, fewer expanded clones and increased TCR diversity than the aged group, suggesting age selection. A strong correlation was found between observed TCR beta diversity and the percentage of naive T cells measured by flow cytometry. The CMV infection status of donors was not known, potentially confounding age-related changes in expanded clonotypes.

Systemically healthy Caucasian individuals from Russia, 39 in total and aged about 6 to 95 years, were included as donors. Approximately 11 milliliters of peripheral blood were drawn from each donor into EDTA-treated Vacutainer tubes. PBMCs were isolated by Ficoll-Paque density-gradient centrifugation, with at least 6 million obtained per sample. Total RNA, at least 6 micrograms per sample, was extracted from PBMCs with Trizol reagent. The percentages of naive CD45RAhigh/CD27high T cells were determined by flow cytometry on a PBMC aliquot from every donor. In this chain, TRBV20-1 is recombined with TRBJ2-1; TRBD2 agrees with 7 junctional bases. The source material was blood. The receptor was derived from a man aged 25 to 40 in good health. The CDR3 protein is CSARPPSGVGEQFF. The DNA sequence follows: TGCAGTGCTAGACCTCCTAGCGGTGTCGGTGAGCAGTTCTTC.